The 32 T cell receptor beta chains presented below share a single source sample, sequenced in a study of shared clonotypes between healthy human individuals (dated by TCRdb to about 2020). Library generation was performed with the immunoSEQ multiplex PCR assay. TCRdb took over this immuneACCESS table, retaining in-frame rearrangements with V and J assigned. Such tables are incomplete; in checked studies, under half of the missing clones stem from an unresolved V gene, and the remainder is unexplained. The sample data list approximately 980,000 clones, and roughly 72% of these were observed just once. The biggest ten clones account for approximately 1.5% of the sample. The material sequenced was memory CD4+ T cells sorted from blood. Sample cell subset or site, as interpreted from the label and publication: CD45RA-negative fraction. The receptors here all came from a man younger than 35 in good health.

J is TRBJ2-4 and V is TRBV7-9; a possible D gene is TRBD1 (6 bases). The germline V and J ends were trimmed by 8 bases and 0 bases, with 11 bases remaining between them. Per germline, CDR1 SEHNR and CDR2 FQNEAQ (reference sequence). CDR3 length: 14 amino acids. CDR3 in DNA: TGTGCCAGCGCTACAGGGTTAGCCAAAAACATTCAGTACTTC. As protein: CASATGLAKNIQYF.

DNA for the CDR3: TGTGCCAGCAGCGAGAGGGACAGCCCGAATCAGCCCCAGCATTTT. This encodes CASSERDSPNQPQHF. The chain is built from TRBV28 and TRBJ1-5, with 7 bases fitting TRBD1. This CDR3 spans 15 amino acids. Unmatched junction bases numbered 9, after V lost 6 bases and J lost 4 bases. The germline gives CDR1 MDHEN, CDR2 SYDVKM.

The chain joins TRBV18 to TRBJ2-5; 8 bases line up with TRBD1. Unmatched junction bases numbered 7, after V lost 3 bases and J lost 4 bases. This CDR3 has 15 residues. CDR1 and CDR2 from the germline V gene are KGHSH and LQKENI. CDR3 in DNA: TGTGCCAGCTCACCCGAGACAGGGGTGGGAGAGACCCAGTACTTC. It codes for CASSPETGVGETQYF.

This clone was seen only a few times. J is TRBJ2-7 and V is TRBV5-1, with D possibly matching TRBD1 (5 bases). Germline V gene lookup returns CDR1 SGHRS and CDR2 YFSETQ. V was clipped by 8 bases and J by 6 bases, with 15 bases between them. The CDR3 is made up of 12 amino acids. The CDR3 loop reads CASTGVNGEQYF. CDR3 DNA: TGCGCCAGTACAGGAGTGAACGGCGAGCAGTACTTC.

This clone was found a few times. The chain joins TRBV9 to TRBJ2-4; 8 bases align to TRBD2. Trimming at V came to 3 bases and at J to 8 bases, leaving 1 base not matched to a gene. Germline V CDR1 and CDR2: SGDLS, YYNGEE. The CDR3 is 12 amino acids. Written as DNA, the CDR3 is TGTGCCAGCAGCGGTAGCGGGGACATTCAGTACTTC. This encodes CASSGSGDIQYF. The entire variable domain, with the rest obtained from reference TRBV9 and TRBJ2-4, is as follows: DSGVTQTPKHLITATGQRVTLRCSPRSGDLSVYWYQQSLDQGLQFLIQYYNGEERAKGNILERFSAQQFPDLHSELNLSSLELGDSALYFCASSGSGDIQYFGAGTRLSVL.

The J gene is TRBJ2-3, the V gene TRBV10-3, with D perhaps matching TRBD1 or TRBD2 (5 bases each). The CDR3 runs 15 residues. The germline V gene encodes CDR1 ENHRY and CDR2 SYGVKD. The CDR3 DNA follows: TGTGCTCATCGGGACGGCGGGCCCAACACAGATACGCAGTATTTT. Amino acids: CAHRDGGPNTDTQYF.

CDR3 in DNA: TGCGCCAGCAGTGACTCTAACCTCCTCTCCTACGAGCAGTACTTC. Residues: CASSDSNLLSYEQYF. The chain has TRBV10-2 and TRBJ2-7; no definite D call. The V end was cut by 3 bases, the J end by 0 bases, with 12 bases between. There are 15 residues in the CDR3. Looked up from germline, CDR1 is WSHSY and CDR2 is SAAADI.

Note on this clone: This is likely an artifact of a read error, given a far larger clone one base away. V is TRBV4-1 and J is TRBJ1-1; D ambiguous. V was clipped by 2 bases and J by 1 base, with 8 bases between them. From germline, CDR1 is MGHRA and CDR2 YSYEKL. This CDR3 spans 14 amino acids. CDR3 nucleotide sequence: TGCGCCAGCAGCCAATTCCACGGGAACACTGAAGCTTTCTTT. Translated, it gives CASSQFHGNTEAFF.

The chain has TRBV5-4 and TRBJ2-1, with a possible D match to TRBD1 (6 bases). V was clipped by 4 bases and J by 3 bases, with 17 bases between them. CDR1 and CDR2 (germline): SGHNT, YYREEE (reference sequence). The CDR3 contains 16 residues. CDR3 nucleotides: TGTGCCAGCAGCCCCCGTGGGGGCGGTGTCTACAATGAGCAGTTCTTC. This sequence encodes CASSPRGGGVYNEQFF.

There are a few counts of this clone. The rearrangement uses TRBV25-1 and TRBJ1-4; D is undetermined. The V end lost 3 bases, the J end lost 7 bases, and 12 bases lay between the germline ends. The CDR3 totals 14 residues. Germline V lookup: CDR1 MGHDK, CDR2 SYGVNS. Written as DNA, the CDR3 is TGTGCCAGCAGTGATACCCCTCCAAGTGAAAAACTGTTTTTT. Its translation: CASSDTPPSEKLFF. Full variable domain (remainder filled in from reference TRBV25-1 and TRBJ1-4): EADIYQTPRYLVIGTGKKITLECSQTMGHDKMYWYQQDPGMELHLIHYSYGVNSTEKGDLSSESTVSRIRTEHFPLTLESARPSHTSQYLCASSDTPPSEKLFFGSGTQLSVL.

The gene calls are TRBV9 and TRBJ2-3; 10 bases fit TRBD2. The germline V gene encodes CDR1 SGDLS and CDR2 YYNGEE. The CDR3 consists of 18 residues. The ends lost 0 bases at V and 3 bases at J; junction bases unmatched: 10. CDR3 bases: TGTGCCAGCAGCGTAGAAAGCGGGGGGGCCCTCGGAACAGATACGCAGTATTTT. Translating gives CASSVESGGALGTDTQYF.

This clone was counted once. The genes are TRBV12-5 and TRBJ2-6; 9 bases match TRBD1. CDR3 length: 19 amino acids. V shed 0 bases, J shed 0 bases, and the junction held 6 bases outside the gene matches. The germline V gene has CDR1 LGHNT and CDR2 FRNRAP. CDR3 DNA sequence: TGTGCTAGTGGTTTGGTATCGGGACAGGGCTTCTCTGGGGCCAACGTCCTGACTTTC. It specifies CASGLVSGQGFSGANVLTF.

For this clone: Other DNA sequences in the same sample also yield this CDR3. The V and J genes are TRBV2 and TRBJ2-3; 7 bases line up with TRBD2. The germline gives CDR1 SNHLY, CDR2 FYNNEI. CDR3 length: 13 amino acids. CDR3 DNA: TGTGCTGCCCTCGCGGGGGAAATAGATACGCAGTATTTT. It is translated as CAALAGEIDTQYF.

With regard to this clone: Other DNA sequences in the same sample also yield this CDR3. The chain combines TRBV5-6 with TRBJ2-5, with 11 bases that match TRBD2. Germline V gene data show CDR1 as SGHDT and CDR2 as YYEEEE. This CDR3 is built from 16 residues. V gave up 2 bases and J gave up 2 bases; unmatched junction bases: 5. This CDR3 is CASSLLAGGPQETQYF. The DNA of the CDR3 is TGTGCCAGCAGCTTATTAGCGGGAGGGCCGCAAGAGACCCAGTACTTC.

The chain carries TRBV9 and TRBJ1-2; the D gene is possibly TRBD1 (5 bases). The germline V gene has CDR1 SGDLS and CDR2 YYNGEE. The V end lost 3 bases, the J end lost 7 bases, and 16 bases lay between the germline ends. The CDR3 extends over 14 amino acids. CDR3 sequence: CASSEGGGAAGYTF. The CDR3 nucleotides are TGTGCCAGCAGCGAGGGTGGGGGTGCAGCTGGCTACACCTTC.

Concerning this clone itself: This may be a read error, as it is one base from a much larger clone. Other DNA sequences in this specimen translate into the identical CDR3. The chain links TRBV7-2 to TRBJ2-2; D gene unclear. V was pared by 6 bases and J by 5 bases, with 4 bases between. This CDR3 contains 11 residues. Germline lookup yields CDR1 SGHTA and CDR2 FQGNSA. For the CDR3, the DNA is TGTGCCAGCAGGTTAACCGGGGAGCTGTTTTTT. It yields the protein CASRLTGELFF.

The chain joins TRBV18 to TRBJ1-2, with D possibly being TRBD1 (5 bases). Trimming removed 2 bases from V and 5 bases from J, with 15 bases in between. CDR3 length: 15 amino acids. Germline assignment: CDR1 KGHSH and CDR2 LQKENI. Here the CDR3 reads CASSPTVGDQYGYTF. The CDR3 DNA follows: TGTGCCAGCTCACCAACCGTCGGGGACCAATATGGCTACACCTTC.

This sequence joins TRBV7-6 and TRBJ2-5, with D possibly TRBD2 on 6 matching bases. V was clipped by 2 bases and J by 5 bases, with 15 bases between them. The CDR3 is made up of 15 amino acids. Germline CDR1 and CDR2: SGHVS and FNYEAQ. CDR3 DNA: TGTGCCAGCAGCTTATCGTGGGGAGGTGGGGAGACCCAGTACTTC. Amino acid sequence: CASSLSWGGGETQYF.

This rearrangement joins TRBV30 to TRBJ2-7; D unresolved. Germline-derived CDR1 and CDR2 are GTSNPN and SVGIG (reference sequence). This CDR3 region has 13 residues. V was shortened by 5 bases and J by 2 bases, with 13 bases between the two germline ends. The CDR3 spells CAWDKGTAYEQYF. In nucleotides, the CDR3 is TGTGCCTGGGATAAGGGCACTGCCTACGAGCAGTACTTC.

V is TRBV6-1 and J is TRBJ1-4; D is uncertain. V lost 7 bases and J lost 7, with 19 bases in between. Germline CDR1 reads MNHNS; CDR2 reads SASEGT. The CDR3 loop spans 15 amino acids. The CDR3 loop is CASIRDLTPTEKLFF. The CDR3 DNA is TGTGCCAGCATCCGGGATCTCACCCCCACTGAAAAACTGTTTTTT.

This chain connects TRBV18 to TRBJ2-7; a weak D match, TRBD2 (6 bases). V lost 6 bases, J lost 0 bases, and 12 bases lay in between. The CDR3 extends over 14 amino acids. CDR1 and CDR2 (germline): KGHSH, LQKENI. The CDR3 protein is CASSRSGFSYEQYF. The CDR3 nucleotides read TGTGCCAGCTCTCGTAGCGGATTCTCCTACGAGCAGTACTTC. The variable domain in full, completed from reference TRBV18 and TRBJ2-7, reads NAGVMQNPRHLVRRRGQEARLRCSPMKGHSHVYWYRQLPEEGLKFMVYLQKENIIDESGMPKERFSAEFPKEGPSILRIQQVVRGDSAAYFCASSRSGFSYEQYFGPGTRLTVT.

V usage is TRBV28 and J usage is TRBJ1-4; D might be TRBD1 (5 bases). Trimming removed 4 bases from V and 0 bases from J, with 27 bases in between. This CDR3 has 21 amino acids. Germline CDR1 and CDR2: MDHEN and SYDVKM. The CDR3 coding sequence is TGTGCCAGCAGTTCTCTAACGGGACCGAAACTCTTAATAACAACTAATGAAAAACTGTTTTTT. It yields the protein CASSSLTGPKLLITTNEKLFF. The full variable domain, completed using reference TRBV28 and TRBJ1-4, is DVKVTQSSRYLVKRTGEKVFLECVQDMDHENMFWYRQDPGLGLRLIYFSYDVKMKEKGDIPEGYSVSREKKERFSLILESASTNQTSMYLCASSSLTGPKLLITTNEKLFFGSGTQLSVL.

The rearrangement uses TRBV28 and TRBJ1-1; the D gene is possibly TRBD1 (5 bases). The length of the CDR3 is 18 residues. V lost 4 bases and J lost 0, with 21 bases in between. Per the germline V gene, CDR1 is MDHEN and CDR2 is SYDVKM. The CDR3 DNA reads TGTGCCAGCAGTTCTCGACGGCAGGGTCTAAACATGAACACTGAAGCTTTCTTT. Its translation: CASSSRRQGLNMNTEAFF.

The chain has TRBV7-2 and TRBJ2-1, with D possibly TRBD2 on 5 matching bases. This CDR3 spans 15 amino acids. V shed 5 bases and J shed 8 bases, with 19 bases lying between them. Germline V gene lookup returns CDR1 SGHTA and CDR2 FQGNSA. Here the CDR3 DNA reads TGTGCCAGCAGCCCCACTAGAATCCAAAACGATGAGCAGTTCTTC. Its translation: CASSPTRIQNDEQFF.

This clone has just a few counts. The CDR3 is CASSQPGLRAGELFF. The CDR3 DNA sequence: TGTGCCAGCAGTCAGCCGGGACTCAGGGCCGGGGAGCTGTTTTTT. The V call is TRBV6-6, the J call TRBJ2-2; TRBD2 is a possible D gene (6 bases). The CDR3 runs to 15 residues. Looked up from germline, CDR1 is MNHNY and CDR2 is SVGAGI (reference sequence). Trimming left V 5 bases short and J 6 bases short, with 16 bases between.

CDR3 DNA sequence: TGTGCCAGCAGTTACTCGAAGGAATACGAGCAGTACTTC. Translation gives CASSYSKEYEQYF. V gene TRBV6-6 combines with J gene TRBJ2-7; no definite D call. Trimming left V 0 bases short and J 4 bases short, with 7 bases between. The CDR3 is 13 amino acids. The germline V gene encodes CDR1 MNHNY and CDR2 SVGAGI (reference sequence).

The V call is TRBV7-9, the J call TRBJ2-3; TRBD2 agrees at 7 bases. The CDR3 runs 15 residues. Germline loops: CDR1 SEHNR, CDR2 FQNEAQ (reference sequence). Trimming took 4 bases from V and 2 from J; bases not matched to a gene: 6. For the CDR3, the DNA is TGTGCCAGCAGCTCGCCTAGCGGCCCCACAGATACGCAGTATTTT. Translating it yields CASSSPSGPTDTQYF. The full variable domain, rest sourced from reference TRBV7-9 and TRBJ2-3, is DTGVSQNPRHKITKRGQNVTFRCDPISEHNRLYWYRQTLGQGPEFLTYFQNEAQLEKSRLLSDRFSAERPKGSFSTLEIQRTEQGDSAMYLCASSSPSGPTDTQYFGPGTRLTVL.

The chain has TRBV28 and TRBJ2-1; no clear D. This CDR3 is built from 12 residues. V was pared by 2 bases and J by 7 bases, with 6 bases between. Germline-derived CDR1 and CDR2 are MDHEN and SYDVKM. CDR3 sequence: CASSLIRNEQFF. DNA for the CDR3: TGTGCCAGCAGTTTAATTCGGAATGAGCAGTTCTTC. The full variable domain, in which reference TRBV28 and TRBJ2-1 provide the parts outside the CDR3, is DVKVTQSSRYLVKRTGEKVFLECVQDMDHENMFWYRQDPGLGLRLIYFSYDVKMKEKGDIPEGYSVSREKKERFSLILESASTNQTSMYLCASSLIRNEQFFGPGTRLTVL.

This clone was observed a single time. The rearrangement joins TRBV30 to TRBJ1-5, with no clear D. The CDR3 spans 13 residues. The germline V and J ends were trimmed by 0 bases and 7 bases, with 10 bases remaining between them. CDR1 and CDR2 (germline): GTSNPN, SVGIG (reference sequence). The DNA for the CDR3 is TGTGCCTGGAGTGTAAGGGCCCACCAGCCCCAGCATTTT. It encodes CAWSVRAHQPQHF.

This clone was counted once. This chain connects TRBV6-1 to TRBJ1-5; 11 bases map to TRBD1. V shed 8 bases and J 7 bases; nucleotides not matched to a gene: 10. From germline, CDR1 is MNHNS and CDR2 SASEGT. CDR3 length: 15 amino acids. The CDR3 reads CASERRGQGGQPQHF. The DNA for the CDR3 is TGTGCCAGCGAGAGGCGGGGACAGGGGGGGCAGCCCCAGCATTTT.

CDR3 nucleotides: TGTGCCAGCAGTTACTCAGGTCAGATGAACACTGAAGCTTTCTTT. Translating it yields CASSYSGQMNTEAFF. The chain combines TRBV6-5 with TRBJ1-1; D uncertain. The CDR3 has 15 residues. Per the germline V gene, CDR1 is MNHEY and CDR2 is SVGAGI. V was pared by 0 bases and J by 0 bases, with 8 bases between.

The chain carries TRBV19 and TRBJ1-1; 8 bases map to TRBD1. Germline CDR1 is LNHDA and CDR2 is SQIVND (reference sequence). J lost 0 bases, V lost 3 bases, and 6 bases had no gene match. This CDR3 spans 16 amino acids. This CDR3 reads CASSMGTGGLNTEAFF. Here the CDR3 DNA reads TGTGCCAGTAGTATGGGTACAGGGGGGCTGAACACTGAAGCTTTCTTT.